These T cell receptor beta chains were read from a single sample in a study of T cells in Graves' hyperthyroidism and ophthalmopathy. MiXCR was run by TCRdb on the multiplex PCR reads, yielding one entry per CDR3 protein. The sample gives about 560,000 distinct CDR3 sequences, around 17% of which show up once; about 20% is in the top ten. The sample consisted of blood. The receptors were sampled from a woman under 30 with Graves' hyperthyroidism. The CDR3 runs from the conserved cysteine through the conserved F or W. The order of the fields is D gene, clone size, J gene, V gene, CDR3 DNA, CDR3 protein. A D gene is named only where the DNA matches it firmly. Not every row has a clone size; where given, it reads once, few, many or a size class.

d_gene: NA; abundance: few; j_gene: TRBJ2-1; v_gene: TRBV5-8; CDR3nt: TGTGCCAGCAGCTTGGGACGGTACTACAATGAGCAGTTCTTC; CDR3aa: CASSLGRYYNEQFF
d_gene: TRBD2; abundance: many; j_gene: TRBJ2-7; v_gene: TRBV27; CDR3nt: TGTGCCAGCAGGCCCGATTTCAGCGGGGGGGCGGGCGAGCAGTACTTC; CDR3aa: CASRPDFSGGAGEQYF
d_gene: NA; abundance: many; j_gene: TRBJ2-7; v_gene: TRBV14; CDR3nt: TGTGCCAGCAGTCTCCAAGGAGGGAGTACCTACGAGCAGTACTTC; CDR3aa: CASSLQGGSTYEQYF
d_gene: TRBD1; abundance: NA; j_gene: TRBJ1-1; v_gene: TRBV5-1; CDR3nt: TGCGCCAGCAGCTACTACGGACAGGGGGGCACTGAAGCTTTCTTT; CDR3aa: CASSYYGQGGTEAFF
d_gene: NA; abundance: few; j_gene: TRBJ2-7; v_gene: TRBV6-2/TRBV6-3; CDR3nt: TGTGCCAGCAGTTACTCCCCCCGAGTGGAGCAGGCCTATTACGAGCAGTACTTC; CDR3aa: CASSYSPRVEQAYYEQYF
d_gene: TRBD1; abundance: many; j_gene: TRBJ1-6; v_gene: TRBV20-1; CDR3nt: TGCAGTGCTAACCCGACACGGGACAGGGCTAATTCACCCCTCCACTTT; CDR3aa: CSANPTRDRANSPLHF
d_gene: NA; abundance: many; j_gene: TRBJ1-4; v_gene: TRBV11-3; CDR3nt: TGTGCCAGCAGCTTAGGAACAGGCCAAAAACTGTTTTTT; CDR3aa: CASSLGTGQKLFF
d_gene: NA; abundance: many; j_gene: TRBJ2-1; v_gene: TRBV20-1; CDR3nt: TGCAGTGCTGTTACTCCGGGGACTCAACAGGGAAATGAGCAGTTCTTC; CDR3aa: CSAVTPGTQQGNEQFF
d_gene: NA; abundance: many; j_gene: TRBJ2-7; v_gene: TRBV7-2; CDR3nt: TGTGCCAGCAGCCGCGAGCCCGGACTCTACGAGCAGTACTTC; CDR3aa: CASSREPGLYEQYF
d_gene: NA; abundance: few; j_gene: TRBJ2-7; v_gene: TRBV20-1; CDR3nt: TGCAGTGCTAGAGATGAGACTCGCTCCTACGAGCAGTACTTC; CDR3aa: CSARDETRSYEQYF
d_gene: TRBD2; abundance: many; j_gene: TRBJ2-7; v_gene: TRBV20-1; CDR3nt: TGCAGTGCTCCCGGGGGGGCGGGAGGTGCGGACGAGCAGTACTTC; CDR3aa: CSAPGGAGGADEQYF
d_gene: NA; abundance: NA; j_gene: TRBJ1-5; v_gene: TRBV7-2; CDR3nt: TGTGCCAGCAGCTTAGGGCAGGGAGGGGGTTATAGCAATCAGCCCCAGCATTTT; CDR3aa: CASSLGQGGGYSNQPQHF
d_gene: NA; abundance: few; j_gene: TRBJ2-1; v_gene: TRBV7-9; CDR3nt: TGTGCCAGCCAAAAGCCGGGACCCATCTCCTACAATGAGCAGTTCTTC; CDR3aa: CASQKPGPISYNEQFF
d_gene: NA; abundance: few; j_gene: TRBJ1-1; v_gene: TRBV20-1; CDR3nt: TGCAGTGCTAGAAACAGGGACGAGGTTACTGAAGCTTTCTTT; CDR3aa: CSARNRDEVTEAFF
d_gene: NA; abundance: many; j_gene: TRBJ2-3; v_gene: TRBV5-6; CDR3nt: TGTGCCAGCAGCTTATCCGGGCCGGATACGCAGTATTTT; CDR3aa: CASSLSGPDTQYF
d_gene: NA; abundance: NA; j_gene: TRBJ2-3; v_gene: TRBV6-9; CDR3nt: TGTGCCAGCAGTTACCCGAAGGAGGACTTAGACACAGATACGCAGTATTTT; CDR3aa: CASSYPKEDLDTDTQYF
d_gene: NA; abundance: many; j_gene: TRBJ2-3; v_gene: TRBV11-2; CDR3nt: TGTGCCAGCAGCTTAATATTGCGCACAGATACGCAGTATTTT; CDR3aa: CASSLILRTDTQYF
d_gene: NA; abundance: many; j_gene: TRBJ2-7; v_gene: TRBV20-1; CDR3nt: TGCAGTGTTGAGGACGTAGTCACCTACGAGCAGTACTTC; CDR3aa: CSVEDVVTYEQYF
d_gene: NA; abundance: NA; j_gene: TRBJ2-3; v_gene: TRBV24-1; CDR3nt: TGTGCCACCAGTGATCCTACAGGACGTATCACAGATACGCAGTATTTT; CDR3aa: CATSDPTGRITDTQYF
d_gene: TRBD1; abundance: NA; j_gene: TRBJ2-1; v_gene: TRBV6-2/TRBV6-3; CDR3nt: TGTGCCAGCAGTCGGGACAGGCCCGATTTTAATGAGCAGTTCTTC; CDR3aa: CASSRDRPDFNEQFF
d_gene: NA; abundance: many; j_gene: TRBJ2-1; v_gene: TRBV7-9; CDR3nt: TGTGCCAGCACGCTCGACCTGGGGGGAGGTAATGAGCAGTTCTTC; CDR3aa: CASTLDLGGGNEQFF
d_gene: TRBD1; abundance: NA; j_gene: TRBJ1-2; v_gene: TRBV7-8; CDR3nt: TGTGCCAGCAGCCGCGGGGGACAGGACTATGGCTACACCTTC; CDR3aa: CASSRGGQDYGYTF
d_gene: NA; abundance: NA; j_gene: TRBJ2-7; v_gene: TRBV10-2; CDR3nt: TGCGCCAGCAGTGAGAGACTACTCGGGGAGCAGTACTTC; CDR3aa: CASSERLLGEQYF
d_gene: TRBD2; abundance: NA; j_gene: TRBJ2-5; v_gene: TRBV6-2/TRBV6-3; CDR3nt: TGTGCCAGCAGTTACGGGCTAGCGGGGGTCCTCCAAGAGACCCAGTACTTC; CDR3aa: CASSYGLAGVLQETQYF
d_gene: TRBD1; abundance: few; j_gene: TRBJ2-5; v_gene: TRBV24-1; CDR3nt: TGTGCCACCAGTGATCCTGGACAGGGAAGAGAGACCCAGTACTTC; CDR3aa: CATSDPGQGRETQYF
d_gene: NA; abundance: many; j_gene: TRBJ2-7; v_gene: TRBV6-2/TRBV6-3; CDR3nt: TGTGCCAGCAGGAACCCTGGTCTACGGGCCGAGCAGTACTTC; CDR3aa: CASRNPGLRAEQYF
d_gene: TRBD2; abundance: many; j_gene: TRBJ2-1; v_gene: TRBV7-2; CDR3nt: TGTGCCAGCAGCTTAGGGGGGACTAGCGGCTACAATGAGCAGTTCTTC; CDR3aa: CASSLGGTSGYNEQFF
d_gene: TRBD1; abundance: NA; j_gene: TRBJ2-5; v_gene: TRBV20-1; CDR3nt: TGCAGTGCTAGATCCGGGACAGGGGGTGAGACCCAGTACTTC; CDR3aa: CSARSGTGGETQYF
d_gene: TRBD1; abundance: NA; j_gene: TRBJ1-4; v_gene: TRBV28; CDR3nt: TGTGCCAGCAGTTTGCACCAGGGGGCGACTAATGAAAAACTGTTTTTT; CDR3aa: CASSLHQGATNEKLFF
d_gene: TRBD2; abundance: many; j_gene: TRBJ2-1; v_gene: TRBV6-2/TRBV6-3; CDR3nt: TGTGCCAGCAGTTACCCATACGGGGGGGCCGGGTACTACAATGAGCAGTTCTTC; CDR3aa: CASSYPYGGAGYYNEQFF
d_gene: NA; abundance: NA; j_gene: TRBJ2-7; v_gene: TRBV6-5; CDR3nt: TGTGCCAGCAGTTACGGGGGGTTTACCTACGAGCAGTACTTC; CDR3aa: CASSYGGFTYEQYF
d_gene: TRBD2; abundance: few; j_gene: TRBJ2-1; v_gene: TRBV7-2; CDR3nt: TGTGCCAGCAGCTTAAAACTAGCGGGGCCCTACAATGAGCAGTTCTTC; CDR3aa: CASSLKLAGPYNEQFF
d_gene: NA; abundance: many; j_gene: TRBJ1-5; v_gene: TRBV12-3/TRBV12-4; CDR3nt: TGTGCCAGCAGTTTAGTCACCGCCGCCAATCAGCCCCAGCATTTT; CDR3aa: CASSLVTAANQPQHF
d_gene: NA; abundance: NA; j_gene: TRBJ1-2; v_gene: TRBV2; CDR3nt: TGTGCCAGCAGTGAGGCGGCCTATGGCTACACCTTC; CDR3aa: CASSEAAYGYTF
d_gene: TRBD2; abundance: NA; j_gene: TRBJ2-5; v_gene: TRBV12-3/TRBV12-4; CDR3nt: TGTGCCAGCAGTGGGCTGGGACTAGCGGCACAAGAGACCCAGTACTTC; CDR3aa: CASSGLGLAAQETQYF
d_gene: NA; abundance: few; j_gene: TRBJ2-7; v_gene: TRBV27; CDR3nt: TGTGCCAGCAGTTTAAGGGCTGGTGGGATTGTTCCCTCGCAGTACTTC; CDR3aa: CASSLRAGGIVPSQYF
d_gene: NA; abundance: many; j_gene: TRBJ2-1; v_gene: TRBV5-1; CDR3nt: TGCGCCAGCAGCTTGGACCCCAATGAGCAGTTCTTC; CDR3aa: CASSLDPNEQFF
d_gene: NA; abundance: NA; j_gene: TRBJ2-2; v_gene: TRBV29-1; CDR3nt: TGCAGCGCTACGGACTCGTCGAACACCGGGGAGCTGTTTTTT; CDR3aa: CSATDSSNTGELFF
d_gene: TRBD2; abundance: many; j_gene: TRBJ2-5; v_gene: TRBV7-2; CDR3nt: TGTGCCAGCAGCCAACTAGCGGTCCAAGAGACCCAGTACTTC; CDR3aa: CASSQLAVQETQYF
d_gene: TRBD1; abundance: many; j_gene: TRBJ2-5; v_gene: TRBV15; CDR3nt: TGTGCCACCAGCTCCGATCGACAGGGGCCAAGGGAGACCCAGTACTTC; CDR3aa: CATSSDRQGPRETQYF
d_gene: NA; abundance: NA; j_gene: TRBJ2-5; v_gene: TRBV7-9; CDR3nt: TGTGCCAGCGGGCAGCCCGGAGAGACCCAGTACTTC; CDR3aa: CASGQPGETQYF
d_gene: TRBD1; abundance: NA; j_gene: TRBJ1-1; v_gene: TRBV7-9; CDR3nt: TGTGCCAGCAGCCCACAGGGACAGAGGAACACTGAAGCTTTCTTT; CDR3aa: CASSPQGQRNTEAFF
d_gene: NA; abundance: NA; j_gene: TRBJ1-3; v_gene: TRBV14; CDR3nt: TGTGCCAGCAGCCCGGTTCAGGGTTCTGGAAACACCATATATTTT; CDR3aa: CASSPVQGSGNTIYF
d_gene: NA; abundance: many; j_gene: TRBJ2-3; v_gene: TRBV11-3; CDR3nt: TGTGCCAGCAGATATACTTTAAGCACAGATACGCAGTATTTT; CDR3aa: CASRYTLSTDTQYF
d_gene: TRBD2; abundance: few; j_gene: TRBJ2-1; v_gene: TRBV27; CDR3nt: TGTGCCGCCAGACCGGGACTAGCGTCTAATGAGCAGTTCTTC; CDR3aa: CAARPGLASNEQFF
d_gene: TRBD2; abundance: many; j_gene: TRBJ2-1; v_gene: TRBV7-8; CDR3nt: TGTGCCAGCAGTCAGAGGGCGGGAGTGTCGTATAAAAATGAGCAGTTCTTC; CDR3aa: CASSQRAGVSYKNEQFF
d_gene: NA; abundance: few; j_gene: TRBJ1-6; v_gene: TRBV7-6; CDR3nt: TGTGCCAGCAGCGCCCAGGACAGCCATAATTCACCCCTCCACTTT; CDR3aa: CASSAQDSHNSPLHF